This T cell receptor beta chain was sequenced for a study of blood T cell repertoires in COVID-19. At the level of the study: Samples of COVID-19 (acute and convalescent) were obtained from the United States, Italy and Spain.

The authors' processing: Amplification with reference gene primers provided the estimates of nucleated cell counts. Libraries were prepared by immunoSEQ multiplex PCR; TCRdb keeps only in-frame clonotypes and omits some of them. V and J calls and clone size are those listed in that table; D and trimming were worked out from the DNA. The profile covers tens of thousands of clones, with roughly 87% appearing a single time and 3.1% taken by the ten largest. This CDR3 comprises 16 residues. From germline, CDR1 is SGHNT and CDR2 YYREEE (reference sequence). V was shortened by 5 bases and J by 5 bases, with 20 bases between the two germline ends.

Material for sequencing was peripheral blood. V is TRBV5-4 and J is TRBJ2-1, with TRBD2 as a possible D gene (6 bases). The source of this sequence is a human donor in a cohort sampled during active COVID-19. The CDR3 region has the DNA TGTGCCAGCAGGGCCTCTCTGGACGGACTAAACAATGAGCAGTTCTTC. Translation gives CASRASLDGLNNEQFF. The entire variable domain, with the rest obtained from reference TRBV5-4 and TRBJ2-1, is as follows: ETGVTQSPTHLIKTRGQQVTLRCSSQSGHNTVSWYQQALGQGPQFIFQYYREEENGRGNFPPRFSGLQFPNYSSELNVNALELDDSALYLCASRASLDGLNNEQFFGPGTRLTVL.